The source of this T cell receptor beta chain is a study of blood T cell repertoires in COVID-19 (dated by TCRdb to 2020 to 2022). Background on the whole study: Collaborator samples came from the United States, Italy and Spain and covered acute and convalescent phases of COVID-19. The material from the prospective study consisted of cDNA or gDNA derived from T cells, B-cell-depleted T cells, or PBMCs. Deeply sampled blood TCRbeta repertoires from subjects exposed to, actively infected with, or recovered from COVID-19 were included in the dataset. A freely available public database, intended as a resource for researchers studying the immune response to SARS-CoV-2, is where the repertoires were released. Samples were obtained from the ongoing ImmuneRACE study (first 160 participants) and from approximately 1,200 subjects provided by 6 global collaborators. Sample metadata almost always included a de-identified subject ID, COVID-19 status, age in years and sex. HLA class I and class II types, where available, came from metadata supplied by the sample provider rather than from assay-based typing. What the authors observed across the whole study: The quantity of clinical and demographic metadata differed by source and by participant and was supplied without curation.

Trimming at the junction amounts to 2 bases on V and 4 bases on J, and the germline ends lie 15 bases apart. CDR1 and CDR2 were assigned from the germline V gene as SGHRS and YFSETQ. Reading from cysteine to phenylalanine, the CDR3 counts 16 amino acids. Only the CDR3 DNA is retained, 48 bases long and in frame from the first base. Whole blood was collected in K2EDTA tubes by collaborating institutions according to the institutions' own protocols. For TCRbeta analysis, collaborator samples were shipped as frozen whole blood, as isolated PBMCs, or as DNA extracted from either sample type. Comments on this clone: This receptor's antigen is unknown. No much larger clone exists at a distance of one base, and base qualities are not known.

TCRbeta CDR3 regions were amplified from genomic DNA using the immunoSEQ Assay, a bias-controlled multiplex PCR. The original pipeline was this. The number of nucleated cells in each sample was estimated from the amplification of reference gene primers within the assay. To quantify the absolute abundance of each unique TCRbeta CDR3 rearrangement, sequence reads were collapsed and filtered. For each sample, productive Simpson clonality was calculated as the square root of Simpson's diversity index across productive rearrangements. Entries here come from immuneACCESS through TCRdb and include only in-frame sequences with V and J called. Some clones fail to appear in such tables; in the studies checked, an unresolved V gene covers under half of the shortfall, and the cause of the remainder is unknown. D and trimming were read from the DNA, whereas the V and J calls and clone size are those reported in that table. The sample data list some 250,000 clones, and around 83% of these were observed just once. The ten largest clonotypes hold 4.5% to 6.5% of the sample.

The chain is encoded by TRBV5-1 joined to TRBJ2-2; the best D guess is TRBD1, with 6 bases matching. Sequencing was done on a sample of peripheral blood. The TCR was taken from a man older than 75 with acute or convalescent COVID-19. The CDR3 reads as follows: CASSFLGTSRTGELFF. The nucleotides are TGCGCCAGCAGCTTCCTGGGGACAAGTCGCACCGGGGAGCTGTTTTTT. The reference TRBV5-1 and TRBJ2-2 proteins fill in what lies around the CDR3, so the full variable domain reads KAGVTQTPRYLIKTRGQQVTLSCSPISGHRSVSWYQQTPGQGLQFLFEYFSETQRNKGNFPGRFSGRQFSNSRSEMNVSTLELGDSALYLCASSFLGTSRTGELFFGEGSRLTVL.